This TCR beta chain was sequenced for a study of radiotherapy plus CTLA-4 blockade in lung cancer. This table comes from immunoSEQ multiplex PCR, and its TCRdb copy is limited to in-frame clones, with some not included. This table has 90,000 to 95,000 clones, about 80% appearing once. The material sequenced was peripheral blood, taken from a patient treated with radiotherapy plus ipilimumab. This clonotype originated in a human donor with non-small cell lung cancer who had stable disease on radiotherapy plus ipilimumab.

DNA of the CDR3: TGTGCCAGCAGCTACACAGGGGTAGGGCCCTCAGATACGCAGTATTTT. It specifies CASSYTGVGPSDTQYF. This chain connects TRBV7-8 to TRBJ2-3, with TRBD1 matching 7 bases. V shed 4 bases, J shed 4 bases, and the junction held 11 bases outside the gene matches. CDR1 and CDR2 (germline): SGHVS, FQNEAQ. The CDR3 has 16 amino acids.